This T cell receptor beta chain was captured by sequencing in a study of blood T cell repertoires in COVID-19. Study background: COVID-19 samples collected from the United States, Italy and Spain covered acute and convalescent phases. PBMCs, B-cell-depleted T cells, or T cells provided the cDNA or gDNA that made up the material.

As handled by the study authors: Amplification from reference gene primers served as the basis for estimated nucleated cell counts. TCRdb's table, derived via immunoSEQ multiplex PCR, lists solely in-frame clones and lacks some. From that table come the V and J calls and clone size; the DNA was used to work out D and trimming. The repertoire holds 50,000 to 75,000 clones, with 70% to 90% as singletons. The CDR3 length is 14 residues. The germline CDR1 and CDR2 sequences are MNHNS and SASEGT. V was shortened by 3 bases and J by 4 bases, with 12 bases between the two germline ends. The specimen sequenced was peripheral blood. The TCR was taken from a man in his fifties or sixties with acute or convalescent COVID-19. The chain employs TRBV6-1 and TRBJ1-2; maybe TRBD1 (6 bases). The CDR3, as DNA: TGTGCCAGCAGTGACCAGGACAGCTTCTATGGCTACACCTTC. Its translation is CASSDQDSFYGYTF.